In its sample, the clone carrying this T cell receptor beta chain was seen once. Libraries were prepared by immunoSEQ multiplex PCR; TCRdb keeps only in-frame clonotypes and omits some of them. The sample lists approximately 200,000 clones, roughly 90% occurring once. The data were obtained in a study of blood T cell repertoires in COVID-19. The cohort comprised adults aged roughly 18 to 100 years residing in 20 to 30 US areas. Participants were placed into cohorts based on the clinical history they reported. Germline V lookup: CDR1 SGDLS, CDR2 YYNGEE. The V and J ends lost 3 bases and 7 bases, in that order; junction bases with no gene match: 6. This CDR3 contains 15 residues.

This TCR was recovered from a woman in her thirties who had been exposed to COVID-19. The chain links TRBV9 to TRBJ1-4; 10 nucleotides match TRBD1. Material for sequencing was PBMCs or T cells enriched from blood (not recorded which). CDR3 residues: CASSAQTGGSEKLFF. The CDR3 coding sequence is TGTGCCAGCAGCGCCCAGACAGGGGGCAGTGAAAAACTGTTTTTT.